This entry concerns a single TCR beta chain. No antigen is known for it. The source of the sample is a study of T cell responses to AZD1222 COVID-19 vaccine. In the study overall: Investigators merged groups given second doses at roughly 4 or roughly 12 weeks.

Overall study findings and caveats: At baseline, seropositivity was found in only 6 or 7 AZD1222 recipients. Repertoire sampling was restricted to post-peak T cell response timepoints.

The assay was immunoSEQ multiplex PCR, and TCRdb's table has in-frame clones only and misses some. The table shows around 160,000 clones, with around 89% occurring only once. The germline CDR1 and CDR2 sequences are KGHSH and LQKENI. The CDR3 runs to 13 residues. Unmatched junction bases numbered 7, after V lost 3 bases and J lost 11 bases. The starting material was peripheral blood, obtained on day 0 of AZD1222 vaccination. The TCR was taken from an adult in good health. The chain recombines TRBV18 with TRBJ1-2, with 9 bases lining up with TRBD1. CDR3 protein: CASSPDRGMRYTF. CDR3 sequence (DNA): TGTGCCAGCTCACCGGACAGGGGAATGAGGTACACCTTC.